One and the same sample provided the 2 T cell receptor beta chains below, sequenced in a study of shared clonotypes between healthy human individuals. Naive CD8 populations comprised CD45RO-negative cells positively selected for CCR7, excluding terminally differentiated effector memory CD45RA+ cells. TCRdb's copy holds only in-frame clones and misses some; the assay was immunoSEQ multiplex PCR. This repertoire shows millions of clones, around 96% found once; its top ten account for about 1.1%. The sequencing sample was made of naive CD8+ T cells sorted from blood. The source of these receptors is a man younger than 35 in good health.

The rearrangement joins TRBV27 to TRBJ2-1; possible D gene TRBD2, 6 bases. Per germline, CDR1 MNHEY and CDR2 SMNVEV (reference sequence). The germline V and J ends were trimmed by 4 bases and 13 bases, with 23 bases remaining between them. The CDR3 covers 15 residues. The CDR3 sequence is CASSSGTGGGFEQFF. The CDR3, as DNA: TGTGCCAGCAGTTCCGGGACTGGTGGGGGATTTGAACAGTTCTTC.

This sequence joins TRBV7-9 and TRBJ2-1, with 7 bases aligning to TRBD2. Trimming cost V 4 bases and J 4 bases; bases outside gene matches: 7. Germline V gene sequence: CDR1 SEHNR, CDR2 FQNEAQ (reference sequence). The CDR3 length is 15 residues. CDR3 sequence reads: CASSSEGGWYNEQFF. CDR3 nucleotide sequence: TGTGCCAGCAGCTCCGAGGGAGGGTGGTACAATGAGCAGTTCTTC.